This T cell receptor (beta chain) derives from a study of T cell responses to AZD1222 COVID-19 vaccine. The CDR3 consists of 13 residues. The germline gives CDR1 LGHDT, CDR2 YNNKEL (reference sequence). The ends were cut back, 6 bases at V and 2 bases at J, with 8 bases in the middle. Sequencing was performed with immunoSEQ multiplex PCR; in TCRdb, only in-frame clones are kept and a portion is missing. In the table there are about 97,000 clones, about 89% of which are singletons. This clone came up a few times. Sequencing used peripheral blood, obtained on day 0 of AZD1222 vaccination. The rearrangement joins TRBV3-1 (or the pseudogene TRBV3-2) to TRBJ1-3; D unclear. The receptor's source is an adult in good health. The CDR3 sequence: CASSKGTGNTIYF. The CDR3 DNA is TGTGCCAGCAGTAAAGGGACTGGAAACACCATATATTTT.